Listed here are 29 T cell receptor beta chains from one sample, sequenced in a study of T cells after yellow fever vaccination. TCRdb reprocessed the 5' RACE reads via MiXCR and lists one record per CDR3 protein. The table has under 200,000 distinct CDR3 sequences, 6% to 7.5% seen once; the top ten hold about 2.5%. The sequences come from CD4+ T cells sorted from PBMCs, collected less than 6 days after the first yellow fever vaccination. Receptors were obtained from a man aged 18 to 30 who received the YFV17D yellow fever vaccine.

This clonotype came up a few times. V and J are TRBV5-1 and TRBJ1-4, with D hard to call. This CDR3 comprises 16 residues. V shed 0 bases and J shed 8 bases, with 17 bases lying between them. Germline loops: CDR1 SGHRS, CDR2 YFSETQ. The CDR3: CASSLDPAAVGEKLFF. The CDR3 coding sequence is TGCGCCAGCAGCTTGGATCCGGCAGCCGTCGGGGAAAAACTGTTTTTT.

This clonotype was picked up a small number of times. The CDR3 sequence is CASGGQVQETQYF. Written as DNA, the CDR3 is TGTGCCAGCGGGGGACAGGTCCAAGAGACCCAGTACTTC. The chain joins TRBV5-8 to TRBJ2-5, with 8 bases that match TRBD1. The ends lost 7 bases at V and 1 base at J; junction bases unmatched: 3. CDR1 and CDR2 from the germline V gene are SGHTS and YDEGEE. The CDR3 extends over 13 amino acids.

Only a few counts were recorded for this clonotype. The V gene is TRBV6-2 or TRBV6-3, the J gene TRBJ2-3, with 8 bases aligning to TRBD1. V was pared by 2 bases and J by 3 bases, with 7 bases of the junction left unmatched. Per germline, CDR1 MNHEY and CDR2 SVGEGT. This CDR3 spans 16 amino acids. The CDR3 DNA reads as TGTGCCAGCAGTTACCTCTGGACAGGGAGTACAGATACGCAGTATTTT. It specifies CASSYLWTGSTDTQYF.

This clonotype came up many times. The chain couples TRBV4-2 to TRBJ1-1; D might be TRBD1 (6 bases). Germline CDR1 is LGHNA and CDR2 is YNFKEQ. This CDR3 is 15 amino acids long. V was trimmed by 2 bases and J by 4 bases, leaving 14 bases between them. The CDR3 sequence: CASSQSQGQGTEAFF. The CDR3 coding sequence is TGTGCCAGCAGCCAATCCCAGGGGCAGGGCACTGAAGCTTTCTTT.

This clonotype has a count of ten or more. The chain carries TRBV5-1 and TRBJ2-7; D possibly corresponds to TRBD1 (6 bases). Trimming took 4 bases from V and 2 from J, leaving 13 bases between them. The CDR3 totals 14 residues. Germline V gives CDR1 SGHRS, CDR2 YFSETQ. The chain's CDR3 is CASSVARGPYEQYF. CDR3 in DNA: TGCGCCAGCAGCGTAGCCAGGGGACCCTACGAGCAGTACTTC.

There are many counts of this clonotype. This rearrangement joins TRBV27 to TRBJ2-5, with 8 positions matching TRBD2. The germline gives CDR1 MNHEY, CDR2 SMNVEV (reference sequence). The CDR3 sequence is 15 residues long. The trim removed 4 bases at V and 5 bases at J, leaving 9 bases unmatched. CDR3 residues: CASSSPAGAEETQYF. The DNA of the CDR3 is TGTGCCAGCAGTTCCCCAGCGGGGGCGGAGGAGACCCAGTACTTC.

This clonotype was picked up many times. The V call is TRBV5-1, the J call TRBJ2-3; 8 positions match TRBD2. After removal of 5 bases from V and 1 base from J, the junction contained 12 bases not matched to a gene. Germline V gene lookup returns CDR1 SGHRS and CDR2 YFSETQ. CDR3 length equals 17 residues. The CDR3 sequence: CASRRASLAGRTDTQYF. CDR3 bases: TGCGCCAGCAGGCGAGCGTCCCTAGCGGGCCGCACAGATACGCAGTATTTT.

The J gene is TRBJ2-5, the V gene TRBV28; 11 bases match TRBD2. V shed 6 bases and J 5 bases; nucleotides not matched to a gene: 8. Germline CDR1 reads MDHEN; CDR2 reads SYDVKM. This CDR3 region has 15 residues. CDR3 in DNA: TGTGCCAGCAGGGGGACTAGCGGTAATTGGGAGACCCAGTACTTC. Translation gives CASRGTSGNWETQYF.

This clonotype was observed many times. The chain joins TRBV5-1 to TRBJ1-2, with D perhaps TRBD1 (5 bases). Germline V gene data show CDR1 as SGHRS and CDR2 as YFSETQ. V was clipped by 6 bases and J by 3 bases, with 15 bases between them. The CDR3 extends over 14 amino acids. The CDR3 loop reads CASTPGTEDYGYTF. The CDR3 bases are TGCGCCAGCACTCCCGGGACGGAGGACTATGGCTACACCTTC. The variable domain in full, completed from reference TRBV5-1 and TRBJ1-2, reads KAGVTQTPRYLIKTRGQQVTLSCSPISGHRSVSWYQQTPGQGLQFLFEYFSETQRNKGNFPGRFSGRQFSNSRSEMNVSTLELGDSALYLCASTPGTEDYGYTFGSGTRLTVV.

This clonotype was seen more than once but under ten times. The DNA for the CDR3 is TGTGCCAGCAGCCAAGGATACGGGAGCTCCTATAATTCACCCCTCCACTTT. Translating it yields CASSQGYGSSYNSPLHF. The chain recombines TRBV14 with TRBJ1-6; D is unclear. This CDR3 is built from 17 residues. Germline CDR1 is SGHDN and CDR2 is FVKESK. V lost 1 base to trimming and J lost 0 bases, with 10 bases between them.

This clonotype was detected a few times. The chain has TRBV20-1 and TRBJ2-7; 8 bases align to TRBD2. The V and J ends lost 6 bases and 2 bases, in that order; junction bases with no gene match: 3. Germline V lookup: CDR1 DFQATT, CDR2 SNEGSKA (reference sequence). The CDR3 length is 12 residues. The CDR3 coding sequence is TGCAGTGCGCAGCGGGGGACCTACGAGCAGTACTTC. This translates into CSAQRGTYEQYF.

This clonotype was seen at least ten times. This rearrangement joins TRBV7-2 to TRBJ1-1; D is unclear. There are 13 residues in the CDR3. Trimming removed 3 bases at V and 2 bases at J, with 7 bases between. Germline V CDR1 and CDR2: SGHTA, FQGNSA. The CDR3 region has the DNA TGTGCCAGCAGCTTTGGGGATAACACTGAAGCTTTCTTT. It encodes CASSFGDNTEAFF.

The chain uses TRBV27 and TRBJ2-7, with TRBD1 as a possible D gene (6 bases). The CDR3 length is 15 residues. In germline, CDR1 is MNHEY, CDR2 SMNVEV (reference sequence). The V and J ends lost 6 bases and 2 bases respectively, with 17 bases between them. The CDR3 DNA is TGTGCCAGCAGAAGACAGGTCACGAACGCCTACGAGCAGTACTTC. Translation gives CASRRQVTNAYEQYF.

This clonotype has ten or more counts. This rearrangement joins TRBV11-1 to TRBJ2-5; either TRBD1 or TRBD2 may supply D (6 bases each). Trimming shortened V by 5 bases and J by 1 base, and 14 bases separated the two germline ends. This CDR3 contains 15 residues. From germline, CDR1 is SGHAT and CDR2 FQDESV (reference sequence). This CDR3 reads CASSALGGIQETQYF. CDR3 DNA sequence: TGTGCCAGCAGCGCACTGGGGGGCATCCAAGAGACCCAGTACTTC.

This clonotype was counted between two and nine times. The gene calls are TRBV4-3 and TRBJ2-4; 10 nucleotides align to TRBD1. The V and J ends lost 4 bases and 7 bases, in that order; junction bases with no gene match: 7. The germline V gene encodes CDR1 LGHNA and CDR2 YSLEER. This CDR3 has 15 amino acids. The CDR3 DNA follows: TGCGCCAGCAGCCTCGGGACAGGGGAAGGGAACATTCAGTACTTC. This codes for CASSLGTGEGNIQYF.

This clonotype has a handful of counts. The V gene is TRBV20-1, the J gene TRBJ1-2, with D possibly matching TRBD1 (5 bases). In germline, CDR1 is DFQATT, CDR2 SNEGSKA (reference sequence). V dropped 6 bases and J dropped 11 bases, with 31 bases sitting between them. The CDR3 extends over 16 amino acids. CDR3 in amino acids: CSARFIVPSVLGPYTF. DNA for the CDR3: TGCAGTGCGCGTTTTATCGTCCCCAGTGTGTTGGGACCTTACACCTTC.

This clonotype has more than one count but fewer than ten. The J gene is TRBJ2-2, the V gene TRBV7-2; D not resolved. Germline V CDR1 and CDR2: SGHTA, FQGNSA. The CDR3 is 13 residues long. V was pared by 7 bases and J by 4 bases, with 10 bases between. The CDR3 loop is CASTITGTGELFF. The CDR3 DNA is TGTGCCAGCACCATTACCGGCACCGGGGAGCTGTTTTTT.

This clonotype came up many times. The chain is built from TRBV6-1 and TRBJ1-5; tentative D call: TRBD1 (6 bases). V shed 8 bases and J shed 6 bases, with 14 bases lying between them. Germline CDR1 MNHNS, CDR2 SASEGT. The CDR3 length is 13 residues. CDR3 coding DNA: TGTGCCAGCGGCAGGGAGGGGGTTCAGCCCCAGCATTTT. Its translation: CASGREGVQPQHF.

This clonotype was seen many times. The chain carries TRBV7-9 and TRBJ2-7; 7 bases match TRBD1. Unmatched junction bases numbered 14, after V lost 5 bases and J lost 4 bases. Germline CDR1 and CDR2: SEHNR and FQNEAQ (reference sequence). This CDR3 has 16 residues. The CDR3: CASSLPVWTGRYEQYF. The DNA for the CDR3 is TGTGCCAGCAGCCTACCCGTTTGGACAGGAAGATACGAGCAGTACTTC.

This clonotype came up a few times. This chain uses TRBV6-5 with TRBJ1-2; no reliable D call. V shed 2 bases and J shed 8 bases, with 15 bases lying between them. Germline lookup yields CDR1 MNHEY and CDR2 SVGAGI. The CDR3 is 14 residues long. The CDR3: CASSYDRARSGYTF. The CDR3 region has the DNA TGTGCCAGCAGTTACGATAGGGCCAGATCCGGCTACACCTTC.

This clonotype was detected many times. The rearrangement joins TRBV9 to TRBJ2-5; the D gene could be TRBD1 or TRBD2 (5 bases each). The CDR3 has 12 amino acids. Trimming shortened V by 7 bases and J by 4 bases, and 11 bases separated the two germline ends. The germline V gene has CDR1 SGDLS and CDR2 YYNGEE. DNA for the CDR3: TGTGCCAGCTCGGGACGGAGAGAGACCCAGTACTTC. It codes for CASSGRRETQYF.

This clonotype was counted many times. This rearrangement joins TRBV7-2 to TRBJ2-3, with a weak D call TRBD1 (5 bases). The CDR3 covers 15 residues. V lost 1 base and J 3 bases, leaving 11 bases between the germline ends. Germline lookup yields CDR1 SGHTA and CDR2 FQGNSA. In DNA, the CDR3 is TGTGCCAGCAGCTTAGTAAGACAGACGACAGATACGCAGTATTTT. Translation: CASSLVRQTTDTQYF.

This chain connects TRBV6-5 to TRBJ2-2; 8 bases line up with TRBD1. Germline CDR1 is MNHEY and CDR2 is SVGAGI. The CDR3 sequence is 15 residues long. V was clipped by 0 bases and J by 3 bases; unmatched bases: 0. Here the CDR3 reads CASSYSTGDTGELFF. The CDR3 DNA reads TGTGCCAGCAGTTACTCGACAGGGGACACCGGGGAGCTGTTTTTT.

This clonotype was detected many times. CDR3 region: CASSRGRGEKLFF. In DNA form, the CDR3 reads TGTGCCAGCAGTAGGGGCCGTGGTGAAAAACTGTTTTTT. The rearrangement joins TRBV6-5 to TRBJ1-4; TRBD1 might be the D (5 bases). This CDR3 contains 13 residues. From germline, CDR1 is MNHEY and CDR2 SVGAGI. Trimming removed 5 bases from V and 7 bases from J, with 11 bases in between.

The chain is built from TRBV30 and TRBJ2-7; maybe TRBD2 (6 bases). Per the germline V gene, CDR1 is GTSNPN and CDR2 is SVGIG (reference sequence). This CDR3 has 13 residues. V was clipped by 1 base and J by 6 bases, with 13 bases between them. CDR3 nucleotide sequence: TGTGCCTGGAGTGCTGTCGGGAGAGGCGAGCAGTACTTC. This codes for CAWSAVGRGEQYF.

The rearrangement uses TRBV6-1 and TRBJ2-7; D not certain. This CDR3 contains 15 residues. V lost 2 bases and J 0 bases, leaving 11 bases between the germline ends. The germline V gene encodes CDR1 MNHNS and CDR2 SASEGT. CDR3 loop: CASSELRKSSYEQYF. CDR3 coding DNA: TGTGCCAGCAGTGAACTAAGGAAGAGCTCCTACGAGCAGTACTTC.

This clonotype was counted between two and nine times. The chain carries TRBV25-1 and TRBJ2-2; perhaps D is TRBD1 or TRBD2 (5 bases each). V was pared by 5 bases and J by 6 bases, with 19 bases between. This CDR3 comprises 16 residues. The germline V gene encodes CDR1 MGHDK and CDR2 SYGVNS. This chain's CDR3 is CASSPRRGASAGELFF. As DNA, the CDR3 is TGTGCCAGCAGTCCCAGAAGAGGGGCATCCGCCGGGGAGCTGTTTTTT.

This clonotype was seen repeatedly, ten times or more. The CDR3 DNA sequence: TGTGCCAGCAGCTACCTCCGGGACGTTTACAATGAGCAGTTCTTC. As protein: CASSYLRDVYNEQFF. The chain links TRBV9 to TRBJ2-1; D possibly uses TRBD1 or TRBD2 (5 bases each). The germline V gene has CDR1 SGDLS and CDR2 YYNGEE. Trimming shortened V by 4 bases and J by 4 bases, and 15 bases separated the two germline ends. The CDR3 has 15 residues. Based on the CDR3 plus reference TRBV9 and TRBJ2-1, the full variable domain is DSGVTQTPKHLITATGQRVTLRCSPRSGDLSVYWYQQSLDQGLQFLIQYYNGEERAKGNILERFSAQQFPDLHSELNLSSLELGDSALYFCASSYLRDVYNEQFFGPGTRLTVL.

Comments on this clonotype: The junction departs from the called germline gene at one end, perhaps through a read error. The J gene is TRBJ1-2, the V gene TRBV3-1; tentative D call: TRBD1 (5 bases). The CDR3 consists of 15 residues. The germline CDR1 and CDR2 sequences are LGHDT and YNNKEL (reference sequence). As DNA, the CDR3 is TGTGCCTGCAGCAGGACTCCGGGGGTTCCCTATGGCTACACCTTC. It codes for CACSRTPGVPYGYTF.